This is a list of T cell receptor beta chains from one sample in a study of identifying expanded T cells in peripheral blood. Produced via immunoSEQ multiplex PCR; TCRdb's table is partial and in-frame only. The sample yields about 130,000 clones, 70% to 90% seen once. The sequenced material came from blood. These receptors came from a person aged 18 to 75 in good health. Each CDR3 is given with its conserved first and last residue. The order of the fields is J gene, V gene, CDR3 protein.

TRBJ2-5,TRBV7-2,CASSLLRGGQETQYF
TRBJ1-2,TRBV28,CASSIGQTRTGYGYTF
TRBJ2-7,TRBV4-1,CASSRAGTGGSEQYF
TRBJ1-2,TRBV19,CASSTDHRGLNYGYTF
TRBJ2-1,TRBV5-1,CASSLVLAGDPYNEQFF
TRBJ2-7,TRBV6-6,CASSLTSGNYEQYF
TRBJ2-7,TRBV10-3,CAIKNTGTSGVGREQYF
TRBJ2-1,TRBV7-3,CASSLTGQGIDNEQFF
TRBJ1-1,TRBV7-6,CASSGQGGGDTEAFF
TRBJ2-1,TRBV19,CASRKPGTSGIGEQFF
TRBJ2-1,TRBV11-3,CASSLGVAGFLEQFF
TRBJ2-1,TRBV10-3,CAISELAGGVEQFF
TRBJ2-3,TRBV28,CASSPGGQGHTDTQYF
TRBJ1-1,TRBV4-3,CASSQGTGWDTEAFF
TRBJ1-2,TRBV6-5,CASRPLDRENYGYTF
TRBJ1-1,TRBV29-1,CSVGGDTEAFF
TRBJ1-4,TRBV9,CARSGPGGGVNEKLFF
TRBJ1-4,TRBV6-5,CASSYARQGYGKLFF
TRBJ2-3,TRBV7-9,CASSFLRTDTQYF
TRBJ2-5,TRBV9,CASSQTLGGEETQYF
TRBJ2-7,TRBV21-1,CASRDMTSLSYEQYF
TRBJ2-3,TRBV28,CASSLISHTDTQYF
TRBJ2-5,TRBV2,CASSDPLAGFQETQYF
TRBJ1-6,TRBV5-6,CASSSRAANSPLHF
TRBJ2-1,TRBV10-1,CASSESYNEQFF
TRBJ2-1,TRBV7-2,CASSIFPGGNEQFF
TRBJ2-7,TRBV7-8,CASSPTPDHEQYF
TRBJ1-2,TRBV18,CASSSADRAQVDGYTF
TRBJ2-2,TRBV2,CASSENGNTGELFF